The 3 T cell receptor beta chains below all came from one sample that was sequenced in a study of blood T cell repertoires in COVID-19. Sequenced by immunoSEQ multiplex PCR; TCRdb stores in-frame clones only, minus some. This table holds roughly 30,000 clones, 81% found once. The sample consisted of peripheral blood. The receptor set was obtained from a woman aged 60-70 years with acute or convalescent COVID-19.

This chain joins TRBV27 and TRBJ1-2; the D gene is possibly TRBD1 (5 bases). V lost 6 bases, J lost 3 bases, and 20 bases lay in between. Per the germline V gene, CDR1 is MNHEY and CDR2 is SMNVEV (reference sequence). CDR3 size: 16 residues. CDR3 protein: CASSPVPTEYHYGYTF. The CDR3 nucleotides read TGTGCCAGCAGCCCCGTTCCGACAGAATATCACTATGGCTACACCTTC.

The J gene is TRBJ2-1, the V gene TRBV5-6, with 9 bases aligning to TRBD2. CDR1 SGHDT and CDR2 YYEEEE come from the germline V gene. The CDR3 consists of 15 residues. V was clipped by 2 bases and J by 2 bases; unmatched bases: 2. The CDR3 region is CASSFKRGAYNEQFF. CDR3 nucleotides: TGTGCCAGCAGCTTCAAGCGGGGGGCCTACAATGAGCAGTTCTTC. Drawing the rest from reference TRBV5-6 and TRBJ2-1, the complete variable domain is DAGVTQSPTHLIKTRGQQVTLRCSPKSGHDTVSWYQQALGQGPQFIFQYYEEEERQRGNFPDRFSGHQFPNYSSELNVNALLLGDSALYLCASSFKRGAYNEQFFGPGTRLTVL.

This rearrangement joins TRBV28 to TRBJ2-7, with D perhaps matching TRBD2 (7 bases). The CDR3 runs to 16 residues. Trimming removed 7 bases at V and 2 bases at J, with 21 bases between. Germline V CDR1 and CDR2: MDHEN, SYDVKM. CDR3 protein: CASTGGRGRAPYEQYF. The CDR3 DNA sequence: TGTGCCAGCACGGGGGGCCGGGGGAGAGCTCCCTACGAGCAGTACTTC.